This record covers a single T cell receptor beta chain. This receptor's antigen is unknown. Per-base quality was not reported, and no clone a single base away is much larger than it. The junction carries 10 bases between V and J, which are trimmed by 4 bases and 6 bases respectively. Looking up the germline V gene yields CDR1 MNHNS and CDR2 SASEGT. The CDR3 starts with the cysteine, ends with the phenylalanine, and has 13 residues. Only CDR3 DNA is held: 39 bases, read in frame from base 1. Using the deep immunoSEQ assay, TCR CDR3 regions were amplified from genomic DNA by multiplex PCR. For each cell subset, the extracted genomic DNA was distributed evenly across all wells of several immunoSEQ 96-well plates, and each plate served as one replicate. Each replicate PCR for sorted subsets received about 180 ng genomic DNA, equal to roughly 33,000 T cell genomes. Purified libraries were quantified with a Qubit 3.0 fluorometer, sized on a Bioanalyzer 2100, and re-quantified with the KAPA Library Quantification kit. A separate single-read 150-cycle Illumina NextSeq 550 flow cell was used to sequence each immunoSEQ 96-well plate. The authors' analysis ran thus. Because the immunoSEQ output held only junctional sequences and lacked quality scores, the filtering could not match the filtering applied to full-length reads. Sequences were annotated with PyIR, a Python wrapper for IgBLAST v1.9, and V/J genes and CDR3 were assigned using IMGT germline references. Reads were filtered out if the reads had weak V/J assignments (E-value above 1e-6), no CDR3, stop codons, out-of-frame junctions, or ambiguous translated residues. A V3J clonotype was defined by an identical inferred V gene, J gene, and CDR3 amino acid sequence. The percentage overlap between two repertoires was calculated by dividing the number of shared unique clonotypes by the size of the smaller repertoire. Richness of each repertoire was evaluated using RTK rarefaction, the Chao1 estimator, and Recon v2.1 estimates of unobserved clonotypes. For all TCRbeta clonotypes obtained by the gDNA method from a few donors, generation probabilities were computed with OLGA. TCRdb took this table from immuneACCESS and kept in-frame rearrangements with V and J called. Such tables lack part of the clones; where checked against another copy, unresolved V genes explain under half of the gap, and the rest is unexplained. V and J calls and clone size come straight from that table; D and trimming were deduced from the DNA. The sample table contains some 1,400,000 clones; only one count was recorded for roughly 95% of them. The biggest ten clones account for approximately 1% of the sample.

The source of the sample is a study of shared clonotypes between healthy human individuals (dated by TCRdb to about 2020). About the study as a whole: The cohort included three men and a couple of women between 18 and 49 years of age. Leukapheresis yielded between about 0.85 and 10 billion PBMCs per donor. Blood TCR repertoires of roughly five healthy adults were deeply sequenced to estimate repertoire size and the extent of clonotype sharing between individuals. Per donor, three plates each were used for CD4 naive and CD4 memory, two for CD8 naive, and one for CD8 memory. Libraries were prepared and TCR repertoires were sequenced by different laboratories using diverse techniques, in order to increase sequencing depth and limit assay-specific biases. Paper-wide results and their limitations: Sharing across a few donors was observed for approximately 4.6% of naive CD4, 3% to 3.5% of naive CD8, about 2.5% of memory CD4, and approximately 0.41% of memory CD8 clonotypes. Only blood was sampled, and tissue TCR repertoires likely differ from those in blood. Because the study included only a small number of donors, the genetic and exposure-history diversity represented was limited. Based on pairwise subsampling, the degree of clonotype sharing among donors was expected to be affected by sequencing depth. Higher generation probabilities were observed for clonotypes shared by all four sorted-subset donors than for non-shared clonotypes. Naive subsets generally had larger estimated clonotype richness than memory subsets did. Incomplete sequencing was indicated by rarefaction of sorted-subset datasets, despite the large sequencing depth.

The donors were healthy, HIV-negative adults with no recently reported acute infections or vaccinations. Only Caucasian adults living in Nashville, Tennessee, USA were represented among the donors. CD4+ T cells were enriched through magnetic negative selection, after which naive cells were positively selected on CD45RA and the remaining negative fraction served as the memory subset. Blood was obtained by leukapheresis, after which PBMCs were separated by Ficoll-Histopaque density gradient centrifugation and cryopreserved in liquid nitrogen vapor phase. Analytical flow cytometry was used to check the purity and quantity of each magnetically sorted T cell population. Genomic DNA was isolated from every sorted fraction and measured by UV absorbance on a Nanodrop 2000c.

The TCR sequence derives from a young man in good health. The chain links TRBV6-1 with TRBJ1-5; the D region possibly corresponds to TRBD1 (5 bases align). What was sequenced was naive CD4+ T cells sorted from blood. This specimen's cell subset or site label, interpreted: CD45RA+ positively selected. The DNA is as follows: TGTGCCAGCAGTGGTTTAGGGGTTCAGCCCCAGCATTTT. Translated, this is CASSGLGVQPQHF.